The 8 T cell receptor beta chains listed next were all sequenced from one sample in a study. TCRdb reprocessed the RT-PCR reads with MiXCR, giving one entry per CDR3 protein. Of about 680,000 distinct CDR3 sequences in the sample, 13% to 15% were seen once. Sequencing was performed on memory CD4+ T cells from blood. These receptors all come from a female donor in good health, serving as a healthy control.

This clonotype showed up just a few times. The CDR3, as DNA: TGTGCCAGCAGCTTGACTCCATCTGAAGCTTTCTTT. It yields the protein CASSLTPSEAFF. This chain connects TRBV7-8 to TRBJ1-1; D is ambiguous. The V end lost 3 bases, the J end lost 6 bases, and 8 bases lay between the germline ends. Germline CDR1 reads SGHVS; CDR2 reads FQNEAQ. There are 12 residues in the CDR3.

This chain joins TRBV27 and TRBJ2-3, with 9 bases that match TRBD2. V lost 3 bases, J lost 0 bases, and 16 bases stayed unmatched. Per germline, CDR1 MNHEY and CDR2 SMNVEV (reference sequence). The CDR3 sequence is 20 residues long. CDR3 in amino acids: CASSFAFGGRGRGSTDTQYF. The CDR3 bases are TGTGCCAGCAGTTTCGCATTCGGCGGGAGGGGCAGGGGGAGCACAGATACGCAGTATTTT.

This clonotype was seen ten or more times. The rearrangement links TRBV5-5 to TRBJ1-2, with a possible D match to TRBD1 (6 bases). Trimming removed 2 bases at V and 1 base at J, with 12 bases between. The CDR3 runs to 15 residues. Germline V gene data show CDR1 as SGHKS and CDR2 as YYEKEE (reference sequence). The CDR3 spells CASSFRTEDNYGYTF. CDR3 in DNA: TGTGCCAGCAGCTTTAGGACAGAGGATAACTATGGCTACACCTTC.

The CDR3 sequence: CASSYTGATTEAFF. The CDR3 DNA follows: TGTGCCAGCAGCTACACAGGGGCTACTACTGAAGCTTTCTTT. This chain links TRBV6-5 with TRBJ1-1; TRBD1 matches at 7 bases. The trim removed 6 bases at V and 5 bases at J, leaving 9 bases unmatched. This CDR3 is built from 14 residues. Germline-derived CDR1 and CDR2 are MNHEY and SVGAGI.

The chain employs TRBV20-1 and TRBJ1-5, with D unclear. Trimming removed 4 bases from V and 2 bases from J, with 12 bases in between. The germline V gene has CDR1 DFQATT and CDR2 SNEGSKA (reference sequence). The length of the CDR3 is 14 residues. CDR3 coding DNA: TGCAGTGCTAATCAGGCATCTCGCAATCAGCCCCAGCATTTT. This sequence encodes CSANQASRNQPQHF.

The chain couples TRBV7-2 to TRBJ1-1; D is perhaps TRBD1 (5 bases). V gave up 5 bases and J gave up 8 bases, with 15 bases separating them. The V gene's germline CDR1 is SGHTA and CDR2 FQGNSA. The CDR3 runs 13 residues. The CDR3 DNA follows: TGTGCCAGCAGCCACCTCCGCCGGGGGGAAGCTTTCTTT. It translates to CASSHLRRGEAFF. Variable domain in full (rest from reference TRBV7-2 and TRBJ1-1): GAGVSQSPSNKVTEKGKDVELRCDPISGHTALYWYRQSLGQGLEFLIYFQGNSAPDKSGLPSDRFSAERTGGSVSTLTIQRTQQEDSAVYLCASSHLRRGEAFFGQGTRLTVV.

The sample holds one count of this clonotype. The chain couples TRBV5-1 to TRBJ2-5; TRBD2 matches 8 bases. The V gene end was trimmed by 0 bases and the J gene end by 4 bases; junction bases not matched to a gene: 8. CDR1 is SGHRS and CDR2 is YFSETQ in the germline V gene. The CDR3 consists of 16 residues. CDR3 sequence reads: CASSLAVSGGIETQYF. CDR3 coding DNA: TGCGCCAGCAGCTTGGCCGTAAGCGGGGGTATAGAGACCCAGTACTTC.

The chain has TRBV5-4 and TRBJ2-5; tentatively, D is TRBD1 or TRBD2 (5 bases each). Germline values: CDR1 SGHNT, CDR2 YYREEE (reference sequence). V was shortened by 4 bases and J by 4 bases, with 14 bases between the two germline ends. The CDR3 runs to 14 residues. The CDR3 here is CASSPGTLGETQYF. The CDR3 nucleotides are TGTGCCAGCAGCCCCGGGACCCTCGGAGAGACCCAGTACTTC. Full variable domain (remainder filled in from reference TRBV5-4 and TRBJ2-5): ETGVTQSPTHLIKTRGQQVTLRCSSQSGHNTVSWYQQALGQGPQFIFQYYREEENGRGNFPPRFSGLQFPNYSSELNVNALELDDSALYLCASSPGTLGETQYFGPGTRLLVL.